This T cell receptor beta chain came from a study of OX40 agonist ivuxolimab in advanced cancers. TCRdb's table, derived via immunoSEQ multiplex PCR, lists solely in-frame clones and lacks some. This table has 40,000 or so clones, 82% appearing once. Of note for this clone: What it recognizes is unknown.

Study observations and caveats: Doses of 0.1 to 3.0 mg/kg were accompanied by clonal expansion of CD4+ and CD8+ blood T cells by week 6.

The sequenced sample was CD4+ or CD8+ T cells sorted from blood, obtained in a trial of the OX40 agonist ivuxolimab. The TCR was taken from an adult with an advanced solid tumor such as melanoma, head and neck, liver or kidney cancer.

CDR3 sequence reads: CASSFGQAGNTIYF. The CDR3 DNA sequence: TGCGCCAGCAGCTTCGGACAAGCTGGAAACACCATATATTTT. This rearrangement joins TRBV5-1 to TRBJ1-3, with D possibly being TRBD1 (5 bases). Trimming cost V 2 bases and J 2 bases, with 8 bases left between them. Germline CDR1 reads SGHRS; CDR2 reads YFSETQ. CDR3 size: 14 residues.